This T cell receptor (beta chain) was captured in a study of regulatory T cells in long-lasting Graves disease. In building TCR beta libraries, iRepertoire HTBI primers were used together with Arm-PCR of CDR3 regions. TCRdb recomputed calls from the multiplex PCR reads with MiXCR, one row per CDR3 protein. The sample yields hundreds of thousands of distinct CDR3 sequences, roughly 15% seen once. Time point in this sample: newly diagnosed GD, antithyroid drugs for less than 3 months. The TCR library was made from RNA that had been extracted from PBMCs in TRIzol. These records were also assigned to another study, of T cells in Graves' hyperthyroidism and ophthalmopathy. That source notes: Those patients with uncontrolled infection, other autoimmune disease, pregnancy or lactation were excluded. Most thyroid clonotypes that were expanded above 0.001 also turned up in blood.

Sequenced material: peripheral blood mononuclear cells (PBMCs), taken at new diagnosis, from a patient treated with antithyroid drugs. The receptor was derived from a woman aged 25-40 years with Graves disease.

The CDR3 loop is CASSPTDLPGRETQYF. Written as DNA, the CDR3 is TGTGCCAGCTCACCTACCGACTTGCCGGGGAGGGAGACCCAGTACTTC. The genes are TRBV18 and TRBJ2-5; possibly TRBD2 for D (6 bases). The length of the CDR3 is 16 residues. Germline CDR1 reads KGHSH; CDR2 reads LQKENI. V lost 3 bases and J lost 5, with 19 bases in between.